This entry lists 10 T cell receptor beta chains sequenced from one sample in a study of blood T cell repertoires in COVID-19. TCRdb's table, derived via immunoSEQ multiplex PCR, lists solely in-frame clones and lacks some. The repertoire holds tens of thousands of clones, with 84% as singletons. Material: peripheral blood. Receptors originate from a human donor in a cohort sampled during active COVID-19.

Note on this clone: The CDR3 ends on some other residue instead of the conserved phenylalanine or tryptophan, so this is likely a read error. It is unclear where the CDR3 begins or ends on the DNA, so no DNA is shown, and the CDR3 is as TCRdb lists it. This chain joins TRBV3-1 (or the pseudogene TRBV3-2) and TRBJ2-7; TRBD1 is taken as the D call from the table, unchecked against the DNA. The CDR3 has 12 amino acids, counting both end residues. Germline CDR1 and CDR2: LGHDT and YNNKEL (reference sequence). CDR3 sequence reads: CATGPPGQGLII.

The chain recombines TRBV6-1 with TRBJ1-2; 7 bases are a match to TRBD1. The CDR3 extends over 16 amino acids. The germline CDR1 and CDR2 sequences are MNHNS and SASEGT. Trimming removed 0 bases from V and 4 bases from J; junction bases left unmatched: 8. CDR3: CASSEAGQAGPYGYTF. CDR3 nucleotide sequence: TGTGCCAGCAGTGAAGCCGGACAGGCGGGGCCCTATGGCTACACCTTC.

V usage is TRBV18 and J usage is TRBJ2-7; 11 bases match TRBD1. Trimming at V came to 3 bases and at J to 2 bases, leaving 6 bases not matched to a gene. The CDR3 loop spans 16 amino acids. Per germline, CDR1 KGHSH and CDR2 LQKENI. The CDR3 nucleotides are TGTGCCAGCTCACCCCGGCCGGGACAGGGGGCCTACGAGCAGTACTTC. The encoded protein is CASSPRPGQGAYEQYF.

The gene calls are TRBV2 and TRBJ1-2, with 10 bases that match TRBD1. The ends lost 6 bases at V and 5 bases at J; junction bases unmatched: 6. Per germline, CDR1 SNHLY and CDR2 FYNNEI. This CDR3 is built from 14 residues. CDR3 loop: CASRGRGQGYGYTF. The CDR3 nucleotides are TGTGCCAGCAGAGGACGGGGACAGGGGTATGGCTACACCTTC.

The chain joins TRBV27 to TRBJ1-1; tentative D call: TRBD1 (5 bases). The length of the CDR3 is 16 residues. From germline, CDR1 is MNHEY and CDR2 SMNVEV (reference sequence). V was shortened by 0 bases and J by 0 bases, with 11 bases between the two germline ends. The CDR3 sequence is CASSLSGVGMNTEAFF. CDR3 DNA sequence: TGTGCCAGCAGTTTATCAGGGGTGGGGATGAACACTGAAGCTTTCTTT.

V usage is TRBV19 and J usage is TRBJ1-1; 11 nucleotides agree with TRBD1. CDR3 size: 15 residues. Germline values: CDR1 LNHDA, CDR2 SQIVND (reference sequence). Trimming removed 3 bases from V and 4 bases from J; junction bases left unmatched: 4. CDR3 sequence reads: CASSIRDRGTTEAFF. CDR3 nucleotides: TGTGCCAGTAGTATTCGGGACAGGGGGACCACTGAAGCTTTCTTT.

The rearrangement links TRBV30 to TRBJ1-6; TRBD1 agrees at 7 bases. The CDR3 is made up of 15 amino acids. Germline V gives CDR1 GTSNPN, CDR2 SVGIG (reference sequence). With V trimmed by 4 bases and J by 10 bases, 13 bases remained unmatched. CDR3 sequence (DNA): TGTGCCTGGACCCCCCTGACAGGGCCCAACTCACCCCTCCACTTT. This encodes CAWTPLTGPNSPLHF.

This sequence joins TRBV24-1 and TRBJ2-5; tentatively, D is TRBD2 (5 bases). The ends were cut back, 3 bases at V and 0 bases at J, with 10 bases in the middle. The CDR3 runs to 15 residues. Germline V gene data show CDR1 as KGHDR and CDR2 as SFDVKD. CDR3 sequence: CATSDPRVDQETQYF. The CDR3 region has the DNA TGTGCCACCAGTGATCCGCGGGTGGACCAAGAGACCCAGTACTTC.

The V and J genes are TRBV5-4 and TRBJ1-2; the match to TRBD1 covers 10 bases. This CDR3 is built from 16 residues. The germline CDR1 and CDR2 sequences are SGHNT and YYREEE (reference sequence). The V gene end was trimmed by 3 bases and the J gene end by 4 bases; junction bases not matched to a gene: 9. CDR3 loop: CASSSGQGGLRYGYTF. The DNA of the CDR3 is TGTGCCAGCAGCTCCGGACAGGGGGGGTTGCGCTATGGCTACACCTTC.

The chain combines TRBV28 with TRBJ1-5, with 9 bases fitting TRBD1. CDR1 is MDHEN and CDR2 is SYDVKM in the germline V gene. V shed 6 bases and J 6 bases; nucleotides not matched to a gene: 18. This CDR3 has 18 amino acids. CDR3 nucleotide sequence: TGTGCCAGCAGCTTTACCTTGGACAGGGGCAATCTGGGTCAGCCCCAGCATTTT. Its translation: CASSFTLDRGNLGQPQHF. Filled out from reference TRBV28 and TRBJ1-5, the complete variable domain reads DVKVTQSSRYLVKRTGEKVFLECVQDMDHENMFWYRQDPGLGLRLIYFSYDVKMKEKGDIPEGYSVSREKKERFSLILESASTNQTSMYLCASSFTLDRGNLGQPQHFGDGTRLSIL.